The clone carrying this T cell receptor beta chain was recorded at least ten times. This entry comes from a study of T cells after yellow fever vaccination. Template switching with 5'RACE generated the TCR cDNA and added a universal primer site and UMIs. TCRdb independently ran MiXCR on the 5' RACE reads; one entry per CDR3 protein. The sample lists approximately 250,000 distinct CDR3 sequences, roughly 4% occurring once. The length of the CDR3 is 16 residues. From germline, CDR1 is LNHDA and CDR2 SQIVND (reference sequence). V dropped 5 bases and J dropped 7; count of bases not matched to a gene: 16.

The TCR sequence derives from a man aged 18 to 30 who received the YFV17D yellow fever vaccine. The starting material was PBMCs, obtained 15 days after the yellow fever booster vaccination. The chain couples TRBV19 to TRBJ2-5; 7 bases fit TRBD1. CDR3 DNA sequence: TGTGCCAGTAGTCGCACCGGGACAGAGTCTCGAGGGACCCAGTACTTC. Translated: CASSRTGTESRGTQYF.